This T cell receptor beta chain was sequenced during a study of T cells expressing NK-cell markers. Study at large: Serological testing identified most of the eight sequenced donors as HCMV-seropositive and one as seronegative. Study-level points and caveats: Evidence did not settle whether expanded NKG2C+ T cell clones targeted HCMV.

The V gene's germline CDR1 is MNHEY and CDR2 SVGEGT. This CDR3 spans 15 amino acids. A word on this clonotype: No antigen is known for it.

5'RACE template switching with UMIs produced the TCR beta cDNA. Reanalyzing the 5' RACE reads, TCRdb keeps one entry per CDR3 protein, without DNA. The table lists 350,000 to 450,000 distinct CDR3 sequences. The J gene is TRBJ2-2, the V gene TRBV6-2 or TRBV6-3; lacking DNA, the TRBD1 call made by TCRdb goes unchecked. What was sequenced was blood T cells: a sorted CD56 or NKG2C T cell subset, CD4+ or CD8+ T cells, or bulk PBMC T cells (not recorded which). The sequence came from a man aged 18 to 69 in good health. The CDR3 reads CASSTGQGDSGELFF.